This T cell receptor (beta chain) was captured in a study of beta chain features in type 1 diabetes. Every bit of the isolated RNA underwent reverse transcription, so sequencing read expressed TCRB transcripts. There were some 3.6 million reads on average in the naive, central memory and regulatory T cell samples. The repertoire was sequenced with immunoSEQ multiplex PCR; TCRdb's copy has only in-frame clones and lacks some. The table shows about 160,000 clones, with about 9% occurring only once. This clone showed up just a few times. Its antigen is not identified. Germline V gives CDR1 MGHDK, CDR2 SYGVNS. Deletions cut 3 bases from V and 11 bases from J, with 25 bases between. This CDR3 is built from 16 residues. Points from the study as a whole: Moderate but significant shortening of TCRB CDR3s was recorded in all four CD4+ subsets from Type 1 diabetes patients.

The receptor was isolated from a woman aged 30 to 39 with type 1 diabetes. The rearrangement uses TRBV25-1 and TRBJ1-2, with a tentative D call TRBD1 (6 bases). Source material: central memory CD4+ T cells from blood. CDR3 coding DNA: TGTGCCAGCAGTGAGGAGACGCGAACGACAGGATTTGGTTACACCTTC. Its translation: CASSEETRTTGFGYTF.